This TCR beta chain is from a study of blood T cell repertoires in COVID-19. How the authors handled the data: Counts of nucleated cells, estimated from reference gene primer amplification, were obtained. TCRdb's copy holds only in-frame clones and misses some; the assay was immunoSEQ multiplex PCR. D and trimming come from the DNA, and the V and J calls and clone size come from that table. The data show just under 75,000 clones, approximately 80% seen once. Sequencing used peripheral blood. The sequence derives from an elderly man with active or convalescent COVID-19.

CDR3 sequence: CASSARTAEYNEQFF. In DNA form, the CDR3 reads TGTGCCAGCAGTGCCAGGACTGCGGAGTACAATGAGCAGTTCTTC. This chain uses TRBV6-4 with TRBJ2-1, with a weak D call TRBD2 (5 bases). The ends were cut back, 4 bases at V and 4 bases at J, with 14 bases in the middle. The germline V gene has CDR1 MRHNA and CDR2 SNTAGT. The CDR3 extends over 15 amino acids.